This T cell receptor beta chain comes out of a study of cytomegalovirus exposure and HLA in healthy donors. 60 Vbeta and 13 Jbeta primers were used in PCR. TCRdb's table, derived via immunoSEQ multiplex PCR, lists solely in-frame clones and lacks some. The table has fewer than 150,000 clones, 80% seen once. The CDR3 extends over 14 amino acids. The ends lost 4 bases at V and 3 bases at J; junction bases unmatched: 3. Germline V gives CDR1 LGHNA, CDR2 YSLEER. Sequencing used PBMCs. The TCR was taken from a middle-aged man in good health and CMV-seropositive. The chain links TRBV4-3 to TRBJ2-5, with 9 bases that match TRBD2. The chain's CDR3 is CASSPQRGEETQYF. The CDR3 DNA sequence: TGCGCCAGCAGCCCCCAGCGGGGGGAAGAGACCCAGTACTTC.